The clone carrying this T cell receptor beta chain was seen many times. TCRdb passed the reads through MiXCR, listing each CDR3 protein once. The sample holds 200,000 to 300,000 distinct CDR3 sequences, about 30% seen once. The data belong to a study of kidney transplant recipient with SARS-CoV-2 infection. CDR3 size: 14 residues. Trimming removed 0 bases from V and 4 bases from J, with 7 bases in between. The germline gives CDR1 MNHNY, CDR2 SVGAGI (reference sequence). The sample here was a blood sample, taken at baseline and between days 110 and 120 from a kidney transplant recipient. This TCR was recovered from a male patient in his 30s who had COVID-19 and was a kidney transplant recipient. Part of the T cells may come from the graft donor. V usage is TRBV6-6 and J usage is TRBJ2-1; D remains ambiguous. The CDR3 spells CASSYSLKYNEQFF. In DNA form, the CDR3 reads TGTGCCAGCAGTTACTCGTTGAAGTACAATGAGCAGTTCTTC.